A selection of T cell receptor beta chains follows, all from one sample in a study of cytomegalovirus exposure and HLA in healthy donors. Method: immunoSEQ multiplex PCR; TCRdb's copy keeps in-frame clones and lacks some. The sample has 170,000 or so clones, about 86% seen once. Source material: PBMCs. These receptors came from a woman between 18 and 29 years old in good health and CMV-seropositive. The CDR3 runs from the conserved cysteine through the conserved F or W. A D gene is named only where the DNA matches it firmly. Clone size is shown for a subset of rows, as once, few, many or a class of expanded clone.

D gene | J gene | clone size | V gene | CDR3 DNA | CDR3 protein
TRBD1 | TRBJ2-3 | - | TRBV27 | TGTGCCAGCAGTCCATTAGGGGGCCCCGCAGATACGCAGTATTTT | CASSPLGGPADTQYF
TRBD1 | TRBJ2-7 | - | TRBV14 | TGTGCCAGCAGCCTGGACAGGGGGACCGAGCAGTACTTC | CASSLDRGTEQYF
- | TRBJ2-3 | - | TRBV7-6 | TGTGCCAGCAGCTCCTACCACTACAGGAATTGCACAGATACGCAGTATTTT | CASSSYHYRNCTDTQYF
- | TRBJ2-5 | - | TRBV2 | TGTGCCAGCAGTGGACAGGAGAAGGGAGAGACCCAGTACTTC | CASSGQEKGETQYF
TRBD1 | TRBJ2-7 | - | TRBV27 | TGTGCCAGCAGTTTAGGGACAGGGAGCGAGCAGTACTTC | CASSLGTGSEQYF
- | TRBJ1-1 | - | TRBV29-1 | TGCAGCGTGTGGACACCGGGACAAGGAACTGAAGCTTTCTTT | CSVWTPGQGTEAFF
- | TRBJ1-1 | few | TRBV27 | TGTGCCAGCAGCCCAGGGAACACTGAAGCTTTCTTT | CASSPGNTEAFF
TRBD1 | TRBJ1-2 | - | TRBV6-5 | TGTGCCAGCAGTTACGCAAAGGACAGGGTGTTCTATGGCTACACCTTC | CASSYAKDRVFYGYTF
TRBD1 | TRBJ1-4 | once | TRBV5-5 | TGTGCCAGCAGACGCTCAACAGGGGGGGCCCTAGCAACTAATGAAAAACTGTTTTTT | CASRRSTGGALATNEKLFF
- | TRBJ1-1 | - | TRBV18 | TGTGCCAGCTCACCATCTGGGCAGGAAGCTTTCTTT | CASSPSGQEAFF
- | TRBJ2-5 | once | TRBV15 | TGTGCCACCAGCAGAGATCGGCAGGGGCAAGGGACCCAGTACTTC | CATSRDRQGQGTQYF
- | TRBJ1-4 | few | TRBV29-1 | TGCAGCGTTGGAGAGTGGGCAGGGGAAAAACTGTTTTTT | CSVGEWAGEKLFF
TRBD1 | TRBJ1-2 | - | TRBV6-1 | TGTGCCAGCAGTGAAGTTTTACAGGGGGCTTATGGCTACACCTTC | CASSEVLQGAYGYTF
TRBD1 | TRBJ1-6 | - | TRBV11-2 | TGTGCCAGCAGCGGGACAGACAATTCACCCCTCCACTTT | CASSGTDNSPLHF
- | TRBJ2-5 | - | TRBV29-1 | TGCAGCGTTGAAGACAGGGTTATAAGAGAAACCCAGTACTTC | CSVEDRVIRETQYF
- | TRBJ2-2 | - | TRBV5-1 | TGCGCCAGCTACGAGACTGGAATCACCGGGGAGCTGTTTTTT | CASYETGITGELFF
TRBD1 | TRBJ1-1 | - | TRBV6-6 | TGTGCCAGCAGTTGGGACAGGGTGAACACTGAAGCTTTCTTT | CASSWDRVNTEAFF
- | TRBJ2-7 | - | TRBV7-6 | TGTGCCAGCAGCCCCCGGGAAGCCAGCGAGCAGTACTTC | CASSPREASEQYF
- | TRBJ1-1 | - | TRBV4-2 | TGTGCCAGCAGCCAAGAGGGAGGAGGGATGAACACTGAAGCTTTCTTT | CASSQEGGGMNTEAFF
- | TRBJ1-6 | - | TRBV4-3 | TGCGCCAGCAGCCAAGACAGGAAGGGACAAAGGCCCCTCCACTTT | CASSQDRKGQRPLHF
- | TRBJ1-5 | - | TRBV28 | TGTGCCAGCACCCCCCCTGGCCGAAGAAATCAGCCCCAGCATTTT | CASTPPGRRNQPQHF
TRBD1 | TRBJ2-7 | - | TRBV5-1 | TGCGCCAGCAGCGCCGGGACAGGGACCGGCTACGAGCAGTACTTC | CASSAGTGTGYEQYF
TRBD1 | TRBJ1-5 | - | TRBV7-9 | TGTGCCAGCAGCTCTCAAACCTTAACAGGGGGACGTCAGCCCCAGCATTTT | CASSSQTLTGGRQPQHF
TRBD1 | TRBJ2-6 | - | TRBV6-1 | TGTGCCATACAGGGGGCAGGTGGGGCCAACGTCCTGACTTTC | CAIQGAGGANVLTF
- | TRBJ2-7 | - | TRBV10-2 | TGCGCCAGCAGGGAGGACAGCCTCTACGAGCAGTACTTC | CASREDSLYEQYF
- | TRBJ2-7 | - | TRBV7-9 | TGTGCCAGCAGCTCATGGAGCTCCTACGAGCAGTACTTC | CASSSWSSYEQYF
TRBD1 | TRBJ1-5 | - | TRBV19 | TGTGCCAGTACCTCCGTCGGGACAGGGGCGTCCAATCAGCCCCAGCATTTT | CASTSVGTGASNQPQHF
TRBD1 | TRBJ1-1 | - | TRBV7-8 | TGTGCCAGCAGCTTAAAGACAGGGGGCACTGAAGCTTTCTTT | CASSLKTGGTEAFF
- | TRBJ1-1 | - | TRBV7-3 | TGTGCCAGCAGCTTAGGGGGCGTAAACACTGAAGCTTTCTTT | CASSLGGVNTEAFF
TRBD2 | TRBJ2-7 | - | TRBV7-3 | TGTGCCAGCAGCCTGACCGCAGGACTAGCGGGGGAAGAGCAGTACTTC | CASSLTAGLAGEEQYF